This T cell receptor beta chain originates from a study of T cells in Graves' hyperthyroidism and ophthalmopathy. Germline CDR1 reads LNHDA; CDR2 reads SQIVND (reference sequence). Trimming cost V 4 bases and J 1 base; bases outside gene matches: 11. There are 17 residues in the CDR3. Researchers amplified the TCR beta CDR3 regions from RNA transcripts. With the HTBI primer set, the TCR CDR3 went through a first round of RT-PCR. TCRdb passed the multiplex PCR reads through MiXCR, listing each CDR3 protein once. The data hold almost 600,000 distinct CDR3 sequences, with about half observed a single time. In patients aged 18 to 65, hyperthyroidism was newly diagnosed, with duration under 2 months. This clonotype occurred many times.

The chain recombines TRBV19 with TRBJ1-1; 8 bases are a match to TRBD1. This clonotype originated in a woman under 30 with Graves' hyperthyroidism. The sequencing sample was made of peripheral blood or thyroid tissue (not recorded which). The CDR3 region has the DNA TGTGCCAGTAGTAGTCATACTACAGGGGGGAGGAACACTGAAGCTTTCTTT. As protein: CASSSHTTGGRNTEAFF. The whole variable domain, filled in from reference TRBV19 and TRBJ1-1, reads DGGITQSPKYLFRKEGQNVTLSCEQNLNHDAMYWYRQDPGQGLRLIYYSQIVNDFQKGDIAEGYSVSREKKESFPLTVTSAQKNPTAFYLCASSSHTTGGRNTEAFFGQGTRLTVV.